This T cell receptor (beta chain) was sequenced during a study of T cell changes during pregnancy in multiple sclerosis. Germline CDR1 is LNHDA and CDR2 is SQIVND (reference sequence). The CDR3 contains 15 residues. With V trimmed by 5 bases and J by 6 bases, 9 bases remained unmatched. Data came from immunoSEQ multiplex PCR; TCRdb stores just in-frame clones and leaves some out. Of 50,000 to 70,000 clones in the sample, 91% are singletons; the top ten hold approximately 1.4%. Source: peripheral blood, taken after pregnancy. V and J are TRBV19 and TRBJ1-2; 10 bases match TRBD1. The clonotype comes from a female donor in good health, enrolled as a control in a pregnancy study. The CDR3: CASSGVTGGADGYTF. The CDR3 nucleotides are TGTGCCAGTAGTGGCGTGACAGGGGGCGCGGATGGCTACACCTTC.